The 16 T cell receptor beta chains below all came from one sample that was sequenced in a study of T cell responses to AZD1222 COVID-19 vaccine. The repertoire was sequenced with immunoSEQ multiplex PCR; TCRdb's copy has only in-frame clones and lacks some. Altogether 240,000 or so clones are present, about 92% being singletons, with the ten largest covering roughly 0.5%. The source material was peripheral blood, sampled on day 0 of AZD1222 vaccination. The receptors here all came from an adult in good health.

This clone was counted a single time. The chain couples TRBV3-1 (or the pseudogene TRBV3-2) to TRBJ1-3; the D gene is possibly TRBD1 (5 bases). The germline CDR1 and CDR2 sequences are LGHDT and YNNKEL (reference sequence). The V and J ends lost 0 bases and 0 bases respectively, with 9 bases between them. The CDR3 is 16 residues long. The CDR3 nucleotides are TGTGCCAGCAGCCAAGACAGGGCGGGCTCTGGAAACACCATATATTTT. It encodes CASSQDRAGSGNTIYF.

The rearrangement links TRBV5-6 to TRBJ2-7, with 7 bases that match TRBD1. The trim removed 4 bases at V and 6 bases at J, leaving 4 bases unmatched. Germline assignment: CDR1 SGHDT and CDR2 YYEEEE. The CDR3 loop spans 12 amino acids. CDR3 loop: CASSPGTVEQYF. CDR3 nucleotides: TGTGCCAGCAGCCCAGGGACAGTCGAGCAGTACTTC.

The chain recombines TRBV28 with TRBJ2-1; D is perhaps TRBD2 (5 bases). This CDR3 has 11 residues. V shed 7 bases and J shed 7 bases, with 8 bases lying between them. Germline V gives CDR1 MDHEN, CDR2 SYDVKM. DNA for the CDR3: TGTGCCAGCACGGGGAGAAATGAGCAGTTCTTC. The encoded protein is CASTGRNEQFF.

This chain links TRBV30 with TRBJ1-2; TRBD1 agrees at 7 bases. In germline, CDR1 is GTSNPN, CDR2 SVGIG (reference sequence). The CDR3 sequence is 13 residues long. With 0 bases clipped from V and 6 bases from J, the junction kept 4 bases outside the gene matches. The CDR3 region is CAWSVYRGDGYTF. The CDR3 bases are TGTGCCTGGAGTGTATACAGGGGAGATGGCTACACCTTC.

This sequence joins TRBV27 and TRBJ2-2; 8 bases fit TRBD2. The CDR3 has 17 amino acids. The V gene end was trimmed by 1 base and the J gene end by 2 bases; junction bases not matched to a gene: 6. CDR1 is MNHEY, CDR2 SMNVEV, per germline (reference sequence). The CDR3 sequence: CASSLWPGGRNTGELFF. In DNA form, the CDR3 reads TGTGCCAGCAGTTTATGGCCGGGGGGGCGAAACACCGGGGAGCTGTTTTTT.

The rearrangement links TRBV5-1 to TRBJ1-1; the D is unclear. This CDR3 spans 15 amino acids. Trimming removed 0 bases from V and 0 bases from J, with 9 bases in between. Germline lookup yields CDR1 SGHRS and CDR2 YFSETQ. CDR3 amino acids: CASSLEVQVNTEAFF. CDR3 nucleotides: TGCGCCAGCAGCTTGGAGGTCCAGGTGAACACTGAAGCTTTCTTT. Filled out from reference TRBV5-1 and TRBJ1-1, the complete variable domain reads KAGVTQTPRYLIKTRGQQVTLSCSPISGHRSVSWYQQTPGQGLQFLFEYFSETQRNKGNFPGRFSGRQFSNSRSEMNVSTLELGDSALYLCASSLEVQVNTEAFFGQGTRLTVV.

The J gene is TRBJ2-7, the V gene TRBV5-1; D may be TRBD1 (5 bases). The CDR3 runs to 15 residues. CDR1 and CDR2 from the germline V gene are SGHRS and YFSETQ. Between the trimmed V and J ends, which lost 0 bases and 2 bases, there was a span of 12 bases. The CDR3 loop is CASSLGQGLPYEQYF. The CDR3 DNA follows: TGCGCCAGCAGCTTGGGGCAGGGCCTACCCTACGAGCAGTACTTC.

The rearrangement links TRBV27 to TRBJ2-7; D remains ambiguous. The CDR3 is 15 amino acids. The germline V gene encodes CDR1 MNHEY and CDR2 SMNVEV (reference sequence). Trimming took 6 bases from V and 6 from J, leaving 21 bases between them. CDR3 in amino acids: CASSTTTLWLSEQYF. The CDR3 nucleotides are TGTGCCAGCAGCACAACTACTTTATGGCTCTCCGAGCAGTACTTC.

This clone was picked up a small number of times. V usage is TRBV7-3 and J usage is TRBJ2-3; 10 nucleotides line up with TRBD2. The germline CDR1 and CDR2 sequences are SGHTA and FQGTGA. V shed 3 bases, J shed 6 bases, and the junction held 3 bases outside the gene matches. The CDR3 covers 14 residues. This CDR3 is CASSFGLAADTQYF. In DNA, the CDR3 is TGTGCCAGCAGCTTCGGACTAGCGGCGGATACGCAGTATTTT. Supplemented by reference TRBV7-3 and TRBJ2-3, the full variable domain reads GAGVSQTPSNKVTEKGKYVELRCDPISGHTALYWYRQSLGQGPEFLIYFQGTGAADDSGLPNDRFFAVRPEGSVSTLKIQRTERGDSAVYLCASSFGLAADTQYFGPGTRLTVL.

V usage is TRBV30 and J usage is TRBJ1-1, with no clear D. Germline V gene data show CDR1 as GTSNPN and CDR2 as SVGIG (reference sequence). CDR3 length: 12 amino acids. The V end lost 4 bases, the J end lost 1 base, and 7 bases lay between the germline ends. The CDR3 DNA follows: TGTGCCTGGACCCTGCCGAACACTGAAGCTTTCTTT. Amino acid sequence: CAWTLPNTEAFF.

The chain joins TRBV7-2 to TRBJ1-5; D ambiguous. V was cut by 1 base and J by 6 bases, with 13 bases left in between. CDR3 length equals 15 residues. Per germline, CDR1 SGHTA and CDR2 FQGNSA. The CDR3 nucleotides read TGTGCCAGCAGCTTAGAGTCGAGAGCAGGTCAGCCCCAGCATTTT. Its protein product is CASSLESRAGQPQHF. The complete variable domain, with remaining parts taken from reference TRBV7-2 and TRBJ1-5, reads GAGVSQSPSNKVTEKGKDVELRCDPISGHTALYWYRQSLGQGLEFLIYFQGNSAPDKSGLPSDRFSAERTGGSVSTLTIQRTQQEDSAVYLCASSLESRAGQPQHFGDGTRLSIL.

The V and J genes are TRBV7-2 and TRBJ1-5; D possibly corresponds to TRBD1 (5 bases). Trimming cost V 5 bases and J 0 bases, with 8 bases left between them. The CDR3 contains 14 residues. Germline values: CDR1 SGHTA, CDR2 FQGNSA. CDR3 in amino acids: CASSVTASNQPQHF. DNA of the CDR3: TGTGCCAGCAGCGTGACAGCTAGCAATCAGCCCCAGCATTTT. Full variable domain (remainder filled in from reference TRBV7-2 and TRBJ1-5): GAGVSQSPSNKVTEKGKDVELRCDPISGHTALYWYRQSLGQGLEFLIYFQGNSAPDKSGLPSDRFSAERTGGSVSTLTIQRTQQEDSAVYLCASSVTASNQPQHFGDGTRLSIL.

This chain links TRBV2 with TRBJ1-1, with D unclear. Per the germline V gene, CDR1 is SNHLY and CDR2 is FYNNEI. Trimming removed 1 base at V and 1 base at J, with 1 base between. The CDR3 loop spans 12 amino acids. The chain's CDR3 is CASSEGNTEAFF. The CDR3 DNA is TGTGCCAGCAGTGAAGGGAACACTGAAGCTTTCTTT.

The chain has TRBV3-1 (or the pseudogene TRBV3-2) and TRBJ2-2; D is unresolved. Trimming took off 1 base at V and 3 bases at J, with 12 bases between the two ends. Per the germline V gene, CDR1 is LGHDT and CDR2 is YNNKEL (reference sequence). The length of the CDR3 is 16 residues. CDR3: CASSQGNLEYTGELFF. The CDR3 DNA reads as TGTGCCAGCAGCCAAGGAAACCTCGAGTACACCGGGGAGCTGTTTTTT.

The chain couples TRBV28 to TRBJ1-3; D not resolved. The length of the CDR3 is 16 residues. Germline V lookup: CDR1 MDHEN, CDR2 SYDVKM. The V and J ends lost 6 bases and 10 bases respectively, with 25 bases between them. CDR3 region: CASSPTALKLPRTIYF. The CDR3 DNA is TGTGCCAGCAGCCCCACCGCGCTCAAACTTCCGAGGACCATATATTTT. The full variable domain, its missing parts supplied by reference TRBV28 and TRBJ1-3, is DVKVTQSSRYLVKRTGEKVFLECVQDMDHENMFWYRQDPGLGLRLIYFSYDVKMKEKGDIPEGYSVSREKKERFSLILESASTNQTSMYLCASSPTALKLPRTIYFGEGSWLTVV.

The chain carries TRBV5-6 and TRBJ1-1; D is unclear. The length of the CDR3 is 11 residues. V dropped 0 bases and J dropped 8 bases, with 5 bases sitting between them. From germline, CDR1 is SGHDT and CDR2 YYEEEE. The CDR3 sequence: CASSLGPEAFF. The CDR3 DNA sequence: TGTGCCAGCAGCTTGGGGCCCGAAGCTTTCTTT.